This TCR beta chain was captured by sequencing in a study of T cells after yellow fever vaccination. The study, taken as a whole, reports: Most primary-vaccination clones recurred post-booster (nearly 98% CD4, 88% CD8). Clonotypes found in both CD4 and CD8 compartments made up a small share. Contaminants from the bulk population, in the form of abundant clonotypes, could be found in FACS-sorted repertoires.

TCRdb reanalysed the 5' RACE reads using MiXCR and keeps one entry per CDR3 protein. The sample contains tens of thousands of distinct CDR3 sequences, approximately 7.4% of which appear only once. This clonotype appeared many times. Its cognate antigen is unknown. Germline CDR1 MNHNS, CDR2 SASEGT. Trimming cost V 6 bases and J 6 bases, with 18 bases left between them. The CDR3 consists of 14 residues. The receptor comes from a young man who received the YFV17D yellow fever vaccine. This chain connects TRBV6-1 to TRBJ2-7; D unresolved. The sample here was CD8+ T cells sorted from PBMCs, taken 15 days after the yellow fever booster vaccination. The CDR3 sequence: CASSPTGLWTEQYF. For the CDR3, the DNA is TGTGCCAGCAGCCCGACTGGGTTATGGACCGAGCAGTACTTC.